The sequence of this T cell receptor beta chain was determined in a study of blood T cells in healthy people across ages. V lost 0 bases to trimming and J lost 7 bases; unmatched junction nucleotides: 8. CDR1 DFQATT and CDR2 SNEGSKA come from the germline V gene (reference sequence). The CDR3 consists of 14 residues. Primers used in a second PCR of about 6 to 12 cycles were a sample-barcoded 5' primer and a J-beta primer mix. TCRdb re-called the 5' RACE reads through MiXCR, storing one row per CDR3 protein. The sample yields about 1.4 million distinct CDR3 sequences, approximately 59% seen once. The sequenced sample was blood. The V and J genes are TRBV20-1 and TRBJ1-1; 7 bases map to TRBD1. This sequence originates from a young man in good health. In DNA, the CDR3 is TGCAGTGCTAGAGATCCCAGGGGGTCAGTTGAAGCTTTCTTT. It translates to CSARDPRGSVEAFF.